The 8 T cell receptor beta chains reported below all come from one sample, sequenced in a study of shared clonotypes between healthy human individuals. Assay: immunoSEQ multiplex PCR; the TCRdb copy retains only in-frame clones and omits some. The data show around 980,000 clones, about 80% seen once. What was sequenced was memory CD4+ T cells from PBMCs. Subset defined: CD45RA-negative fraction. The receptors shown here come from a man aged 18 to 30 in good health. Some clones in this sample may be carry-over from other donors' samples.

In its sample, this clone was seen many times. V and J are TRBV2 and TRBJ2-5; no firm D call. The CDR3 contains 13 residues. V lost 5 bases and J lost 2, with 9 bases in between. Germline CDR1 SNHLY, CDR2 FYNNEI. The CDR3 region is CASSLSNQETQYF. CDR3 in DNA: TGTGCCAGCAGTCTTAGTAATCAAGAGACCCAGTACTTC.

The chain carries TRBV5-8 and TRBJ2-1, with D perhaps being TRBD1 or TRBD2 (5 bases each). V lost 5 bases and J lost 10, with 16 bases in between. Per germline, CDR1 SGHTS and CDR2 YDEGEE. The CDR3 length is 13 residues. CDR3 amino acids: CASRPRIRGEQFF. The CDR3 DNA reads TGTGCCAGCAGGCCCCGGATCCGGGGCGAGCAGTTCTTC.

The genes are TRBV7-3 and TRBJ1-2; D not certain. Per the germline V gene, CDR1 is SGHTA and CDR2 is FQGTGA. This CDR3 region has 13 residues. Trimming stripped 5 bases from V and 8 bases from J, with 15 bases between. In DNA, the CDR3 is TGTGCCAGCAGCCCACTCCGGGGAGGAGGCTACACCTTC. Protein sequence: CASSPLRGGGYTF. The variable domain in full, with the rest retrieved from reference TRBV7-3 and TRBJ1-2, is GAGVSQTPSNKVTEKGKYVELRCDPISGHTALYWYRQSLGQGPEFLIYFQGTGAADDSGLPNDRFFAVRPEGSVSTLKIQRTERGDSAVYLCASSPLRGGGYTFGSGTRLTVV.

The chain has TRBV28 and TRBJ2-5; 16 bases agree with TRBD2. The CDR3 is 18 amino acids. V lost 5 bases and J lost 4; bases outside the gene matches: 10. CDR1 and CDR2 (germline): MDHEN, SYDVKM. CDR3: CASSGTSGRAGSRETQYF. CDR3 DNA: TGTGCCAGCAGTGGGACTAGCGGGAGGGCCGGGAGTCGAGAGACCCAGTACTTC.

This clone has only a few counts. The chain recombines TRBV7-9 with TRBJ1-6; 7 bases align to TRBD1. The germline V gene encodes CDR1 SEHNR and CDR2 FQNEAQ (reference sequence). This CDR3 region has 12 residues. The J segment lost 13 bases and the V segment lost 5 bases, leaving 5 bases of the junction unmatched. The CDR3 loop reads CASSINRGPLHF. CDR3 bases: TGTGCCAGCAGCATAAACAGGGGTCCCCTCCACTTT.

On this clone itself: At the DNA level, this CDR3 is encoded by other sequences in the same sample as well. The V call is TRBV20-1, the J call TRBJ2-3; D not certain. The CDR3 contains 11 residues. V was shortened by 3 bases and J by 5 bases, with 6 bases between the two germline ends. Germline values: CDR1 DFQATT, CDR2 SNEGSKA (reference sequence). The CDR3 protein is CSASLGDTQYF. The CDR3 DNA follows: TGCAGTGCTAGTCTGGGAGATACGCAGTATTTT.

This chain uses TRBV27 with TRBJ1-1, with D maybe TRBD1 (5 bases). Germline V CDR1 and CDR2: MNHEY, SMNVEV (reference sequence). This CDR3 is 14 amino acids long. Trimming pared 1 base from V and 2 bases from J, leaving 8 bases between. In nucleotides, the CDR3 is TGTGCCAGCAGTTTATGGGGGAAAAACACTGAAGCTTTCTTT. Protein product: CASSLWGKNTEAFF.

There are many counts of this clone. The chain employs TRBV4-3 and TRBJ2-3; D is perhaps TRBD2 (6 bases). The CDR3 loop spans 16 amino acids. Germline V gives CDR1 LGHNA, CDR2 YSLEER. The germline V and J ends were trimmed by 1 base and 1 base, with 12 bases remaining between them. Here the CDR3 reads CASSQGYSGGTDTQYF. Here the CDR3 DNA reads TGCGCCAGCAGCCAAGGATATTCGGGGGGCACAGATACGCAGTATTTT.